This T cell receptor beta chain was retrieved from a study of T cell changes during pregnancy in multiple sclerosis (dated by TCRdb to the late 2010s). About the full investigation: Changes in the T cell repertoire over the course of pregnancy were examined in this study in women with multiple sclerosis.

Library preparation used the immunoSEQ multiplex PCR assay. TCRdb re-hosts the immuneACCESS table, in-frame sequences only. Its copies lack some clones; in the studies checked, an unresolved V gene accounts for under half of them, and the cause for the rest is not known. This sample comprises some 100,000 clones, just over 90% of them detected only once. Together, the top ten hold more than 0.95% of the sample. V is reduced by 5 bases and J by 4 bases, leaving a spacing of 18 bases between them. From the cysteine through the phenylalanine, the CDR3 covers 15 amino acids. Only the CDR3 region is kept as DNA, spanning 45 bases read in frame from base 1. The germline V gene (reference sequence) supplies CDR1 GTSNPN and CDR2 SVGIG. Concerning this clone itself: Its antigen is unknown. One base away there is no much larger clone; base qualities are not given.

The sequence joins TRBV30 to TRBJ1-3; the best D guess is TRBD1, with 5 bases matching. The source of this sequence is a female donor with multiple sclerosis, enrolled in a pregnancy study. The specimen comprised peripheral blood, sampled in the second trimester of pregnancy. The DNA reads as follows: TGTGCCTGGGGAGGGCTGGGCGCAGGGGGAAACACCATATATTTT. Its protein is CAWGGLGAGGNTIYF.